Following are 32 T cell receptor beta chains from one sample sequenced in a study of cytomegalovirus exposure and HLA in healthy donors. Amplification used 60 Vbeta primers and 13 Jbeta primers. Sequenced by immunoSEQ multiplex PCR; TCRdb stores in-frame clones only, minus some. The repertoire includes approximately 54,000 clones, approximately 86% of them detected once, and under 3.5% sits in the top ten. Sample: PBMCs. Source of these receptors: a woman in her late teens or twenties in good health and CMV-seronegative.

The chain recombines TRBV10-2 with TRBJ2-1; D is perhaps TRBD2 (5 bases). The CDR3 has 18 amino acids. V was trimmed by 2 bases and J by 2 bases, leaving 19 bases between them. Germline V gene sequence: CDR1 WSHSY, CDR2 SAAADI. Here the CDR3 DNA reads TGCGCCAGCAGTGAGGGGTGGGAGTCTCCGAGCCCCTACAATGAGCAGTTCTTC. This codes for CASSEGWESPSPYNEQFF.

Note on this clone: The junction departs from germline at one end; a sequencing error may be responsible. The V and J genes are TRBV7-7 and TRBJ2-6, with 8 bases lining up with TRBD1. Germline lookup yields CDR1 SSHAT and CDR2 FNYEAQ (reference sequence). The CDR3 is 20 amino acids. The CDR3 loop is CASSLEGTGPPNSGANGLTF. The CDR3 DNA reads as TGTGCTAGCAGCTTAGAAGGGACAGGCCCTCCAAACTCTGGGGCCAACGGCCTGACTTTC. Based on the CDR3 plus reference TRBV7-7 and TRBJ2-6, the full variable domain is GAGVSQSPRYKVTKRGQDVTLRCDPISSHATLYWYQQALGQGPEFLTYFNYEAQPDKSGLPSDRFSAERPEGSISTLTIQRTEQRDSAMYRCASSLEGTGPPNSGANGLTFGAGSRLTVL.

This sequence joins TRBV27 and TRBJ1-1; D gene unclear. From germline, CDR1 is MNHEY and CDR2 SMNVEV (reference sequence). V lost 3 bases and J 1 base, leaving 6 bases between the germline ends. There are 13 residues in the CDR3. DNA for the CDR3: TGTGCCAGCAGTTTTATTCCGAACACTGAAGCTTTCTTT. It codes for CASSFIPNTEAFF.

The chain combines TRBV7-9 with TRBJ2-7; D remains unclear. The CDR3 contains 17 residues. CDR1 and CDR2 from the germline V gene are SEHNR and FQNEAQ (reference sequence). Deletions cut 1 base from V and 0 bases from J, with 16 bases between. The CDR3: CASSLVVEASSSYEQYF. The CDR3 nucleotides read TGTGCCAGCAGCTTAGTAGTCGAGGCTTCTAGCTCCTACGAGCAGTACTTC.

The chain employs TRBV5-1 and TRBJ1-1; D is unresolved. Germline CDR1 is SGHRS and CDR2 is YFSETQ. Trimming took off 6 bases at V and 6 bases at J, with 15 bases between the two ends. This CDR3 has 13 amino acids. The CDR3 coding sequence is TGCGCCAGCACCCTATCCGACACCGCTGAAGCTTTCTTT. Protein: CASTLSDTAEAFF.

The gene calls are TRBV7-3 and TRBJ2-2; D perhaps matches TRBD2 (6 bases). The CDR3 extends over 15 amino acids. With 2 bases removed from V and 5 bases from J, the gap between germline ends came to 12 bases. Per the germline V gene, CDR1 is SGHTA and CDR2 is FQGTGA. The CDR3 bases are TGTGCCAGCAGCTTAGACGGGAGTGAAACCGGGGAGCTGTTTTTT. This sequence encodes CASSLDGSETGELFF.

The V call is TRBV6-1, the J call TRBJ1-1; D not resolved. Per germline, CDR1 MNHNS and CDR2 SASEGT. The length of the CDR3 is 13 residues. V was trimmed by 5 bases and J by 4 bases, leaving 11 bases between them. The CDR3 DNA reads TGTGCCAGCAGTCGGGTCGAGGGCACTGAAGCTTTCTTT. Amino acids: CASSRVEGTEAFF.

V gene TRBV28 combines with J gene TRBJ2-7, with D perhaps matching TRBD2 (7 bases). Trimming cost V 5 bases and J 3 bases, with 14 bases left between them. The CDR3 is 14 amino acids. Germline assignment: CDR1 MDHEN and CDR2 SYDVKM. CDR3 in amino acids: CASSVRGGYYEQYF. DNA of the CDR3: TGTGCCAGCAGTGTCAGGGGAGGGTACTACGAGCAGTACTTC.

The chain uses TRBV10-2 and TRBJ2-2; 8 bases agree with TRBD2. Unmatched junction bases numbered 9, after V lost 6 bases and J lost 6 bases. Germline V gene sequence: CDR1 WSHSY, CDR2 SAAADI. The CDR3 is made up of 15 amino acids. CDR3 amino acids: CASRLTGLDSGELFF. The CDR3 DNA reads TGCGCCAGCAGATTGACGGGACTAGACTCCGGGGAGCTGTTTTTT.

The CDR3 DNA reads TGCGCCAGCAGGAGGACTAGCGGCAGCACAGATACGCAGTATTTT. Translating it yields CASRRTSGSTDTQYF. V is TRBV10-2 and J is TRBJ2-3, with 10 bases aligning to TRBD2. Germline loops: CDR1 WSHSY, CDR2 SAAADI. The V segment lost 6 bases and the J segment 0 bases; nucleotides outside the gene matches: 3. The CDR3 is 15 residues long.

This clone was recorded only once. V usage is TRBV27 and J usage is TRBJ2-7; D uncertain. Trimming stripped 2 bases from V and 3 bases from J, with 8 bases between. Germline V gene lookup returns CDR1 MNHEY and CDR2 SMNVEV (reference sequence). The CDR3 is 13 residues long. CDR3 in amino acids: CASSLLPYYEQYF. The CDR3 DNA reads TGTGCCAGCAGTTTACTACCATACTACGAGCAGTACTTC.

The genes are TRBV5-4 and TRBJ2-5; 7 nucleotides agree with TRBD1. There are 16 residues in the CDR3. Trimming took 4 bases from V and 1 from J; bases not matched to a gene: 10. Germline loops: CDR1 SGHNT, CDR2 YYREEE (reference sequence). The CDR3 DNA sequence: TGTGCCAGCAGCCCCATTTCCCGACAGGGCCAAGAGACCCAGTACTTC. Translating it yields CASSPISRQGQETQYF.

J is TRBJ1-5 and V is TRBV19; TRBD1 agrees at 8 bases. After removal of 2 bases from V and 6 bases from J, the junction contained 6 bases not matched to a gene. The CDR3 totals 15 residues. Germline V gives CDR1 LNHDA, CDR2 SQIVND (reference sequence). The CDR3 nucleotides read TGTGCCAGTAGTATACTGGACAGGGAGGGTCAGCCCCAGCATTTT. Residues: CASSILDREGQPQHF.

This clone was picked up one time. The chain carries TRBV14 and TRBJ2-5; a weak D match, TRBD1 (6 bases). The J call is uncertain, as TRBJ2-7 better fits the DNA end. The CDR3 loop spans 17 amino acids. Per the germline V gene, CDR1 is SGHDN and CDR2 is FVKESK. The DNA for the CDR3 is TGTGCCAGCAGCCAAGGGTGGTTGACAGGAGGAATCAACGAGCAGTACTTC. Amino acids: CASSQGWLTGGINEQYF.

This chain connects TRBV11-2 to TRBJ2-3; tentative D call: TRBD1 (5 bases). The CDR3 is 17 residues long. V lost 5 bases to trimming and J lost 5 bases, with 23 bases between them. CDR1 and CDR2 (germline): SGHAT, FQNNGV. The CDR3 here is CASSPIGAANEVDTQYF. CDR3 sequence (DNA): TGTGCCAGCAGCCCCATTGGGGCGGCCAATGAGGTAGATACGCAGTATTTT.

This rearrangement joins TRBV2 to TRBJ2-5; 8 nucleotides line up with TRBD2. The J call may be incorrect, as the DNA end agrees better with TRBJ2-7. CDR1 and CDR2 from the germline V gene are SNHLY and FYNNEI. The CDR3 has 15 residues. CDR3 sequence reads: CASSEGAGGLFEQYF. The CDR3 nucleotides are TGTGCCAGCAGTGAAGGGGCGGGGGGCCTTTTCGAGCAGTACTTC.

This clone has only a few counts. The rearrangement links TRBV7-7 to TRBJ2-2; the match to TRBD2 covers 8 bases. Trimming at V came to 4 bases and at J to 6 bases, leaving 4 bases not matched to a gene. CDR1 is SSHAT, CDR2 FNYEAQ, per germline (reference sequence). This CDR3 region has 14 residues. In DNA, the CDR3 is TGTGCCAGCAGCTCCAGCGGGGGACCCGGGGAGCTGTTTTTT. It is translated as CASSSSGGPGELFF.

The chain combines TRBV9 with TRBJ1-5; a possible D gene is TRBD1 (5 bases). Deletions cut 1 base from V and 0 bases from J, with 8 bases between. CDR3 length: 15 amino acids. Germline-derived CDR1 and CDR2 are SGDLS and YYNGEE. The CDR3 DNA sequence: TGTGCCAGCAGCGTAACTGACAGTAGCAATCAGCCCCAGCATTTT. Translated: CASSVTDSSNQPQHF.

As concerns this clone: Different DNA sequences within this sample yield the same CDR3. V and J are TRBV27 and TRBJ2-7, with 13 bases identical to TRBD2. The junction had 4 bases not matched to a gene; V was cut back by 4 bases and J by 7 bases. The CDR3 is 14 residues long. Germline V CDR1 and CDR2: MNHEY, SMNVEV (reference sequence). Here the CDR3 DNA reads TGTGCCAGCAGTTCCGGACTAGCGGGAGTGGAGCAGTACTTC. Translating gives CASSSGLAGVEQYF.

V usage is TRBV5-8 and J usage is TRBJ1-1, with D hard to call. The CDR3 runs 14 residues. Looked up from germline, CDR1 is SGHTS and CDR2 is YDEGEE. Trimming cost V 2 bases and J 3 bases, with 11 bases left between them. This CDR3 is CASSFDPRYTEAFF. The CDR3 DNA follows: TGTGCCAGCAGCTTCGACCCGCGGTACACTGAAGCTTTCTTT.

The CDR3 sequence: CASSPSGQGISYEQYF. In nucleotides, the CDR3 is TGTGCCAGCAGCCCTTCAGGACAGGGGATCTCCTACGAGCAGTACTTC. This chain uses TRBV5-6 with TRBJ2-7; 9 positions agree with TRBD1. The length of the CDR3 is 16 residues. Trimming cost V 4 bases and J 0 bases; bases outside gene matches: 8. The germline CDR1 and CDR2 sequences are SGHDT and YYEEEE.

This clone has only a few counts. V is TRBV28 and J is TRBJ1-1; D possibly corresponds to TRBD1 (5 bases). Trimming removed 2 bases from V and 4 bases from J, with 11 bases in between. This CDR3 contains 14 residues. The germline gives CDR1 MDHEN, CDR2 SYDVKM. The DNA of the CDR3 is TGTGCCAGCAGTTTAGGGGGGGAGGGCACTGAAGCTTTCTTT. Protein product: CASSLGGEGTEAFF.

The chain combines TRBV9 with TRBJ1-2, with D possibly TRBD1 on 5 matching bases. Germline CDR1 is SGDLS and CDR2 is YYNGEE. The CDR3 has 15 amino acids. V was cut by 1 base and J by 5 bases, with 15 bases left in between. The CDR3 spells CASSVLGQGGYGYTF. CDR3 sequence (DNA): TGTGCCAGCAGCGTATTGGGGCAGGGTGGATATGGCTACACCTTC.

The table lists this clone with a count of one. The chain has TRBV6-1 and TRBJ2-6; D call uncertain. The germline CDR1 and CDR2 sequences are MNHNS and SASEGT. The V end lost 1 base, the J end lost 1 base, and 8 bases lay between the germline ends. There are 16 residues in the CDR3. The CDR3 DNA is TGTGCCAGCAGTGAAGGCCAGTCGTCTGGGGCCAACGTCCTGACTTTC. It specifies CASSEGQSSGANVLTF.

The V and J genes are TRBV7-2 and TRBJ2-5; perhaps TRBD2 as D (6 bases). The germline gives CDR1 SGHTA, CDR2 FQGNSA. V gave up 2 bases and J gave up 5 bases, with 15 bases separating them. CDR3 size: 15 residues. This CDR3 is CASSLTSTLVETQYF. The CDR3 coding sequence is TGTGCCAGCAGCTTAACTAGCACCCTTGTGGAGACCCAGTACTTC. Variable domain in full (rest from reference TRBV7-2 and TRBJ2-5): GAGVSQSPSNKVTEKGKDVELRCDPISGHTALYWYRQSLGQGLEFLIYFQGNSAPDKSGLPSDRFSAERTGGSVSTLTIQRTQQEDSAVYLCASSLTSTLVETQYFGPGTRLLVL.

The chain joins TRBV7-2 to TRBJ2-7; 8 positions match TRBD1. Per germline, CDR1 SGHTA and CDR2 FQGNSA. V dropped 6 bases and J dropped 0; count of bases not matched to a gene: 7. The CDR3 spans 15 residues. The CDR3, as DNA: TGTGCCAGCAGTTCGTATACAGGGGGCTCCTACGAGCAGTACTTC. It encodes CASSSYTGGSYEQYF.

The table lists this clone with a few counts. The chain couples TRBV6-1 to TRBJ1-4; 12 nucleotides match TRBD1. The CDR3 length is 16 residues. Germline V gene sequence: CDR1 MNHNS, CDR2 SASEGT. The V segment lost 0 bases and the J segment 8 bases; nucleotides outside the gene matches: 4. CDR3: CASSEATGTGGEKLFF. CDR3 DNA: TGTGCCAGCAGTGAAGCGACGGGGACAGGGGGCGAAAAACTGTTTTTT.

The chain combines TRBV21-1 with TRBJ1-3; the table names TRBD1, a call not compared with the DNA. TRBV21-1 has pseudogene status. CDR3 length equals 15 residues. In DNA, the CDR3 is TGTGCCAGCAGCAAGCTTGGCAACTCTGGAAACACCATATATTTT. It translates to CASSKLGNSGNTIYF.

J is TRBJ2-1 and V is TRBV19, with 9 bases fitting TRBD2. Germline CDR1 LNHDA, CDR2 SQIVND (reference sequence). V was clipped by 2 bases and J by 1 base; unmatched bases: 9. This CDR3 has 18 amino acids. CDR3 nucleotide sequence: TGTGCCAGTAGTATAAGTACGCGGGAGGGCCTATCCTACAATGAGCAGTTCTTC. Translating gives CASSISTREGLSYNEQFF.

The CDR3 sequence: CASSLEQGRYGYTF. The DNA of the CDR3 is TGTGCCAGCAGCTTGGAACAGGGGAGATATGGCTACACCTTC. This chain uses TRBV7-8 with TRBJ1-2, with 7 bases aligning to TRBD1. Trimming at V came to 3 bases and at J to 5 bases, leaving 6 bases not matched to a gene. The CDR3 contains 14 residues. Looked up from germline, CDR1 is SGHVS and CDR2 is FQNEAQ. Together with reference TRBV7-8 and TRBJ1-2, the CDR3 gives the full variable domain: GAGVSQSPRYKVAKRGQDVALRCDPISGHVSLFWYQQALGQGPEFLTYFQNEAQLDKSGLPSDRFFAERPEGSVSTLKIQRTQQEDSAVYLCASSLEQGRYGYTFGSGTRLTVV.

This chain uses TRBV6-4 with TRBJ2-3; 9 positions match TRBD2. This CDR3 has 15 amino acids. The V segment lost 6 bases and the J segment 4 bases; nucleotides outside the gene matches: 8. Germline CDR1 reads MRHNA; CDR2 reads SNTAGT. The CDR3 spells CASSENSGSSDTQYF. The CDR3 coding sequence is TGTGCCAGCAGCGAAAATAGCGGGAGCTCAGATACGCAGTATTTT.

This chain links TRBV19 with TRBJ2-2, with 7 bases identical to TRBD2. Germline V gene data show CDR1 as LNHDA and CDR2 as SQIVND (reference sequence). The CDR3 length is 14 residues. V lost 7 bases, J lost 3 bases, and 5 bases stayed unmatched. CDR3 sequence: CASTPRGDTGELFF. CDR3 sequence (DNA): TGTGCCAGTACCCCCCGGGGGGACACCGGGGAGCTGTTTTTT.